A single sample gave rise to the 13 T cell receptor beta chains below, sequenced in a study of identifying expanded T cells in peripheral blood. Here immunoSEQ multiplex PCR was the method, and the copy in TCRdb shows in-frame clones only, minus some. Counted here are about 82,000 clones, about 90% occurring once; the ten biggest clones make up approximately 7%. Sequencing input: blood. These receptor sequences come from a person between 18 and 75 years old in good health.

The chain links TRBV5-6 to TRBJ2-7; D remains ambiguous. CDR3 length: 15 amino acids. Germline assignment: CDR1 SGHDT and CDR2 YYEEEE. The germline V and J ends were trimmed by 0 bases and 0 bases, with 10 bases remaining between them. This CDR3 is CASSLAGGLSYEQYF. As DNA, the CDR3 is TGTGCCAGCAGCTTGGCCGGTGGCCTCTCCTACGAGCAGTACTTC. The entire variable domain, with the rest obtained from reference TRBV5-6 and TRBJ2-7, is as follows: DAGVTQSPTHLIKTRGQQVTLRCSPKSGHDTVSWYQQALGQGPQFIFQYYEEEERQRGNFPDRFSGHQFPNYSSELNVNALLLGDSALYLCASSLAGGLSYEQYFGPGTRLTVT.

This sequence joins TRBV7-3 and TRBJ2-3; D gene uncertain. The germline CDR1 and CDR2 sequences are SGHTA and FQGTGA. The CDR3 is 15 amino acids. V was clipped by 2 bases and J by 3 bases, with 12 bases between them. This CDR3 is CASSLVPGGTDTQYF. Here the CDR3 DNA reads TGTGCCAGCAGCTTAGTGCCAGGTGGGACAGATACGCAGTATTTT.

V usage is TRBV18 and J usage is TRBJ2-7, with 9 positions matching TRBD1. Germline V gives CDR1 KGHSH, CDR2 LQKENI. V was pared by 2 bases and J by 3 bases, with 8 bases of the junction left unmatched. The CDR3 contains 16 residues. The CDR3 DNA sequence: TGTGCCAGCTCACCAGTACAGGGGGCGAAGGGCTACGAGCAGTACTTC. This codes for CASSPVQGAKGYEQYF.

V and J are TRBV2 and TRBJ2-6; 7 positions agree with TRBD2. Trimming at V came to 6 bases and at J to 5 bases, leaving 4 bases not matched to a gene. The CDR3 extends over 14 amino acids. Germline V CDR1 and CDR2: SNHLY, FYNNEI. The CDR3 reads CASRGGLRANVLTF. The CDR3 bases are TGTGCCAGCAGGGGGGGACTAAGGGCCAACGTCCTGACTTTC.

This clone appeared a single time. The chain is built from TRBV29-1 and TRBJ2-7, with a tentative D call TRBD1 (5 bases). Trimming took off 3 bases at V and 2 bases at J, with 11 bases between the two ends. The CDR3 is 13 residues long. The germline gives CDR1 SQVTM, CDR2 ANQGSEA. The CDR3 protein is CSVEDTGTYEQYF. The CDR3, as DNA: TGCAGCGTTGAGGACACTGGGACCTACGAGCAGTACTTC.

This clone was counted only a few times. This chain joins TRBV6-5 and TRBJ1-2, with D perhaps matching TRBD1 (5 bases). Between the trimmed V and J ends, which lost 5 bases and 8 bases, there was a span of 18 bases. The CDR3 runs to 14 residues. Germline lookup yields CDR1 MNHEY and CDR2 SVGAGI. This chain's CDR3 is CASSLTGTLGGYTF. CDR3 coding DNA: TGTGCCAGCAGTCTGACCGGGACGTTGGGCGGCTACACCTTC.

Here the CDR3 DNA reads TGTGCCTGGAGTATGACCGTCGGGACAGTTGAAGCTTTCTTT. Its translation: CAWSMTVGTVEAFF. The V gene is TRBV30, the J gene TRBJ1-1, with TRBD1 matching 7 bases. V was clipped by 2 bases and J by 7 bases; unmatched bases: 10. Germline lookup yields CDR1 GTSNPN and CDR2 SVGIG (reference sequence). The CDR3 sequence is 14 residues long.

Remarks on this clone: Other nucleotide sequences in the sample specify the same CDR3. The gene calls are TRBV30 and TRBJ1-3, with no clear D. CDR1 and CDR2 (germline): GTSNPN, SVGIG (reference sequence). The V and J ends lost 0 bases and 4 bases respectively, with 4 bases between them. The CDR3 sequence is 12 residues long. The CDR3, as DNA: TGTGCCTGGAGTGTACGCGGAAACACCATATATTTT. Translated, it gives CAWSVRGNTIYF.

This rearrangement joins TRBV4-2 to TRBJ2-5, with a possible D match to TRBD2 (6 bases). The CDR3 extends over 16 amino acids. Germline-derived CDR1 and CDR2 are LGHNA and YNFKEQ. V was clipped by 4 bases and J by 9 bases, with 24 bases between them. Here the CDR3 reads CASSPLGGAGSKAQYF. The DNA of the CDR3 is TGTGCCAGCAGCCCCCTTGGCGGGGCGGGTTCCAAGGCCCAGTACTTC.

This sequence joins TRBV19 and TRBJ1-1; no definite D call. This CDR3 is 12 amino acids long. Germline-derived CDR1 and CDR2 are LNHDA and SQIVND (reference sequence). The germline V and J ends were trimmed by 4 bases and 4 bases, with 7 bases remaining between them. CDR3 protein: CASSTLGTEAFF. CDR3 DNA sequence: TGTGCCAGTAGTACCCTGGGCACTGAAGCTTTCTTT.

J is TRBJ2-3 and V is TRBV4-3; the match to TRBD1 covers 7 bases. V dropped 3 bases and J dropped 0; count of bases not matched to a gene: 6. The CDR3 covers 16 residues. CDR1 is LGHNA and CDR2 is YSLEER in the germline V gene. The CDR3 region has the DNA TGCGCCAGCAGCCAGCTTCAGGGGGAGAGCACAGATACGCAGTATTTT. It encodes CASSQLQGESTDTQYF.

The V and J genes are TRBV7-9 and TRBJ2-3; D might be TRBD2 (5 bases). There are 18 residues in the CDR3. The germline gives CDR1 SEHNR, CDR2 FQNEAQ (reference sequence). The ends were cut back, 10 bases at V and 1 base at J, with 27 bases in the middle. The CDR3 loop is CATAPFYSEDGGTDTQYF. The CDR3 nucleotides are TGTGCCACCGCGCCGTTTTATAGCGAGGATGGGGGCACAGATACGCAGTATTTT.

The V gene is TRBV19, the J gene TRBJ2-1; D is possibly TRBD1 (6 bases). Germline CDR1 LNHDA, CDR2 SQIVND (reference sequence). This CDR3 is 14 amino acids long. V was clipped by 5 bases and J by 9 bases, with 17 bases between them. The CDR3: CASSVGLSRGEQFF. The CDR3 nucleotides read TGTGCCAGTAGTGTTGGACTCAGCAGGGGTGAGCAGTTCTTC.